This entry describes one TCR beta chain. The CDR3 runs to 13 residues. V was clipped by 2 bases and J by 7 bases, with 11 bases between them. Germline-derived CDR1 and CDR2 are GTSNPN and SVGIG (reference sequence). Sequencing used immunoSEQ multiplex PCR; TCRdb keeps in-frame clones, though not all of them. The repertoire holds about 150,000 clones, with about 82% as singletons. The entry originates in a study of cytomegalovirus exposure and HLA in healthy donors. The receptor comes from a human donor in good health. Sample: PBMCs. V usage is TRBV30 and J usage is TRBJ1-4, with a possible D match to TRBD1 (6 bases). The CDR3 here is CAWSTGKVEKLFF. CDR3 sequence (DNA): TGTGCCTGGAGTACAGGGAAGGTTGAAAAACTGTTTTTT. Drawing the rest from reference TRBV30 and TRBJ1-4, the complete variable domain is SQTIHQWPATLVQPVGSPLSLECTVEGTSNPNLYWYRQAAGRGLQLLFYSVGIGQISSEVPQNLSASRPQDRQFILSSKKLLLSDSGFYLCAWSTGKVEKLFFGSGTQLSVL.